The sequence of this T cell receptor (beta chain) was determined in a study of blood T cells in healthy people across ages. Study observations and caveats: Versus aged donors, long-lived donors had higher diversity and more naive CD4+ cells.

Ranging in age from roughly 6 to 95, the donors were healthy Caucasian individuals from Russia. This clonotype was picked up a small number of times. Its antigen is as yet unknown. One end of the junction does not line up with germline, which may come from a read error. Germline V CDR1 and CDR2: ENHRY, SYGVKD. The CDR3 has 13 residues. The second PCR ran roughly 7 to 12 cycles with a sample-barcoded 5' primer and J-beta primers. MiXCR, applied by TCRdb to the 5' RACE reads, yields one record per CDR3 protein. This sample carries about a million distinct CDR3 sequences, about 51% of them seen once, and the ten largest clones take over 20%.

The chain joins TRBV10-3 to TRBJ2-7; D perhaps matches TRBD2 (5 bases). The receptor was isolated from a woman aged 55-75 years in good health. Sequenced sample: blood. The chain's CDR3 is CAINEGNSYEQYF. CDR3 sequence (DNA): TGTGCCATCAATGAGGGCAACTCCTACGAGCAGTACTTC.